This T cell receptor beta chain comes out of a study of cytomegalovirus exposure and HLA in healthy donors. Generated by immunoSEQ multiplex PCR, the TCRdb table keeps only in-frame clones and is missing some. In the table there are more than 90,000 clones, roughly nine tenths of which are singletons. This clone was seen just once. This CDR3 is built from 12 residues. Between the trimmed V and J ends, which lost 3 bases and 1 base, there was a span of 3 bases. Germline V CDR1 and CDR2: SEHNR, FQNEAQ (reference sequence). This TCR was recovered from a man aged 18 to 30 in good health and CMV-seropositive. The sample comprised PBMCs. The chain joins TRBV7-9 to TRBJ1-1, with D unclear. CDR3 residues: CASSFKNTEAFF. DNA for the CDR3: TGTGCCAGCAGCTTTAAGAACACTGAAGCTTTCTTT.